The 20 T cell receptor beta chains below were found in one sample sequenced in a study of T cell responses to AZD1222 COVID-19 vaccine. Only in-frame clones appear in the TCRdb table, and some are missing; sequencing was by immunoSEQ multiplex PCR. Among some 91,000 clones listed, roughly 89% were seen once. The sample was peripheral blood, taken on day 0 of AZD1222 vaccination. Receptors originate from an adult in good health.

The chain combines TRBV11-2 with TRBJ1-3; D is unclear. The CDR3 is 15 residues long. CDR1 and CDR2 (germline): SGHAT, FQNNGV. Between the trimmed V and J ends, which lost 2 bases and 1 base, there was a span of 9 bases. CDR3 sequence reads: CASSLMDASGNTIYF. As DNA, the CDR3 is TGTGCCAGCAGCTTAATGGACGCATCTGGAAACACCATATATTTT.

This clone appeared once. The chain employs TRBV9 and TRBJ2-5; TRBD2 matches at 10 bases. J gave up 1 base and V 0 bases, and 9 bases lay outside the gene matches. Germline loops: CDR1 SGDLS, CDR2 YYNGEE. The CDR3 covers 18 residues. The CDR3 region is CASSVALGRTSGQETQYF. The CDR3 DNA sequence: TGTGCCAGCAGCGTAGCTTTGGGGAGGACTAGCGGCCAAGAGACCCAGTACTTC. The full variable domain, rest sourced from reference TRBV9 and TRBJ2-5, is DSGVTQTPKHLITATGQRVTLRCSPRSGDLSVYWYQQSLDQGLQFLIQYYNGEERAKGNILERFSAQQFPDLHSELNLSSLELGDSALYFCASSVALGRTSGQETQYFGPGTRLLVL.

This clone is a singleton in its sample. This chain joins TRBV29-1 and TRBJ2-7; D possibly corresponds to TRBD1 (6 bases). Trimming took 3 bases from V and 5 from J, leaving 14 bases between them. This CDR3 region has 13 residues. The germline gives CDR1 SQVTM, CDR2 ANQGSEA. CDR3 amino acids: CSVDRTGTHEQYF. The CDR3 bases are TGCAGCGTTGATCGCACAGGGACCCACGAGCAGTACTTC.

This chain uses TRBV25-1 with TRBJ1-5, with D hard to call. Germline V lookup: CDR1 MGHDK, CDR2 SYGVNS. The CDR3 runs 15 residues. Trimming stripped 5 bases from V and 2 bases from J, with 13 bases between. The DNA of the CDR3 is TGTGCCAGCAGTCCCCCAGGCAAGGGCAATCAGCCCCAGCATTTT. Protein product: CASSPPGKGNQPQHF. The full variable domain, in which reference TRBV25-1 and TRBJ1-5 provide the parts outside the CDR3, is EADIYQTPRYLVIGTGKKITLECSQTMGHDKMYWYQQDPGMELHLIHYSYGVNSTEKGDLSSESTVSRIRTEHFPLTLESARPSHTSQYLCASSPPGKGNQPQHFGDGTRLSIL.

Only a few counts were recorded for this clone. The chain combines TRBV10-1 with TRBJ2-1; D may be TRBD1 (6 bases). The CDR3 runs 13 residues. Germline assignment: CDR1 WNHNN and CDR2 SYGVQD (reference sequence). The ends were cut back, 5 bases at V and 9 bases at J, with 14 bases in the middle. CDR3 nucleotide sequence: TGCGCCAGCAGTTTACAGGGAAACGGTGAGCAGTTCTTC. Encoded protein: CASSLQGNGEQFF.

This clone was recorded only once. The chain couples TRBV6-5 to TRBJ1-1; tentatively, D is TRBD1 (5 bases). The CDR3 is 12 amino acids. Germline V gene data show CDR1 as MNHEY and CDR2 as SVGAGI. Trimming removed 5 bases from V and 5 bases from J, with 9 bases in between. The CDR3 loop is CASSRQWTEAFF. CDR3 bases: TGTGCCAGCAGTAGACAGTGGACTGAAGCTTTCTTT.

The chain couples TRBV30 to TRBJ2-5; D unclear. The CDR3 contains 14 residues. Germline V lookup: CDR1 GTSNPN, CDR2 SVGIG (reference sequence). V was cut by 1 base and J by 0 bases, with 9 bases left in between. The CDR3 nucleotides read TGTGCCTGGAGTGAGGACCTGTACCAAGAGACCCAGTACTTC. As protein: CAWSEDLYQETQYF.

The chain has TRBV6-6 and TRBJ2-2; maybe TRBD1 (6 bases). CDR3 length: 15 residues. V was cut by 8 bases and J by 2 bases, with 15 bases left in between. CDR1 and CDR2 from the germline V gene are MNHNY and SVGAGI (reference sequence). The CDR3 DNA follows: TGTGCCAGCTCCTCAACCGGGACAAACACCGGGGAGCTGTTTTTT. It encodes CASSSTGTNTGELFF.

This clone was seen only a few times. The rearrangement uses TRBV19 and TRBJ1-6; 9 nucleotides agree with TRBD1. The CDR3 runs 16 residues. CDR1 and CDR2 (germline): LNHDA, SQIVND (reference sequence). J lost 7 bases, V lost 5 bases, and 9 bases had no gene match. The CDR3 here is CASSPSVGQGNSPLHF. The CDR3 DNA reads TGTGCCAGTAGTCCGTCAGTGGGACAGGGCAATTCACCCCTCCACTTT.

The chain joins TRBV30 to TRBJ2-2, with 7 positions matching TRBD1. The V and J ends lost 1 base and 1 base, in that order; junction bases with no gene match: 3. The CDR3 covers 15 residues. Germline V gene lookup returns CDR1 GTSNPN and CDR2 SVGIG (reference sequence). The CDR3 bases are TGTGCCTGGAGTGGGAGGACAGGGAACACCGGGGAGCTGTTTTTT. Translated: CAWSGRTGNTGELFF.

The genes are TRBV6-5 and TRBJ2-7; 7 nucleotides line up with TRBD1. V was pared by 7 bases and J by 8 bases, with 14 bases of the junction left unmatched. The CDR3 spans 14 residues. Germline lookup yields CDR1 MNHEY and CDR2 SVGAGI. The CDR3 DNA is TGTGCCAGCAAGGTGTGGGGGACAGCCATCCAGCAGTACTTC. Translated, it gives CASKVWGTAIQQYF.

The CDR3 coding sequence is TGCGCCAGCAGCATTGGAGGCCCCAATGAAAAACTGTTTTTT. Protein: CASSIGGPNEKLFF. This chain connects TRBV5-1 to TRBJ1-4, with D unresolved. The V end lost 4 bases, the J end lost 5 bases, and 12 bases lay between the germline ends. Germline V gene data show CDR1 as SGHRS and CDR2 as YFSETQ. The CDR3 has 14 residues.

The V call is TRBV28, the J call TRBJ1-1; D remains ambiguous. The length of the CDR3 is 13 residues. V lost 11 bases and J lost 3, with 16 bases in between. Germline CDR1 and CDR2: MDHEN and SYDVKM. This CDR3 reads CAVPGPGYTEAFF. CDR3 DNA sequence: TGTGCCGTCCCGGGCCCGGGTTACACTGAAGCTTTCTTT.

The chain employs TRBV6-5 and TRBJ2-7, with a weak D call TRBD2 (6 bases). CDR3 length: 14 amino acids. CDR1 and CDR2 (germline): MNHEY, SVGAGI. V lost 6 bases and J 0 bases, leaving 12 bases between the germline ends. DNA of the CDR3: TGTGCCAGCAGCCCCCAGGGACTCTCCTACGAGCAGTACTTC. It specifies CASSPQGLSYEQYF.

The genes are TRBV6-7 and TRBJ1-2; D is unclear. TRBV6-7 is filed as an ORF, its function uncertain. Trimming left V 7 bases short and J 4 bases short, with 13 bases between. The CDR3 is made up of 13 amino acids. The CDR3 bases are TGTGCCAGCAAAACGGTCGGAGGCTATGGCTACACCTTC. Translated: CASKTVGGYGYTF.

J is TRBJ1-6 and V is TRBV2; 9 nucleotides agree with TRBD1. The ends lost 10 bases at V and 5 bases at J; junction bases unmatched: 3. Germline assignment: CDR1 SNHLY and CDR2 FYNNEI. The CDR3 has 13 amino acids. CDR3 bases: TGTGCCAACGACAGGGGGAATAATTCACCCCTCCACTTT. Translating gives CANDRGNNSPLHF.

This clone was seen only once. The CDR3 nucleotides read TGTGCCAGCAGCTCACATGGGGGGGACACTGAAGCTTTCTTT. Its translation: CASSSHGGDTEAFF. J is TRBJ1-1 and V is TRBV7-9, with D possibly matching TRBD1 (5 bases). V shed 4 bases and J shed 3 bases, with 12 bases lying between them. The CDR3 covers 14 residues. Per the germline V gene, CDR1 is SEHNR and CDR2 is FQNEAQ (reference sequence).

This chain uses TRBV29-1 with TRBJ2-3; D assignment may be TRBD1 or TRBD2 (5 bases each). The CDR3 totals 14 residues. V dropped 6 bases and J dropped 3 bases, with 16 bases sitting between them. The V gene's germline CDR1 is SQVTM and CDR2 ANQGSEA. The CDR3 DNA follows: TGCAGCGTGGGGGTAGCAGGGTTAACAGATACGCAGTATTTT. Translating it yields CSVGVAGLTDTQYF.

A single count supports this clone. The V call is TRBV7-9, the J call TRBJ2-7; 8 bases are shared with TRBD1. The CDR3 contains 16 residues. Trimming took 5 bases from V and 3 from J; bases not matched to a gene: 12. Germline V gives CDR1 SEHNR, CDR2 FQNEAQ (reference sequence). The CDR3, as DNA: TGTGCCAGCAGCCCCTGGACAGGGCGAAGTTTCTACGAGCAGTACTTC. Translated, it gives CASSPWTGRSFYEQYF.

The chain employs TRBV7-2 and TRBJ1-6; weak D call: TRBD1 (6 bases). Trimming removed 3 bases at V and 5 bases at J, with 11 bases between. The CDR3 is 15 amino acids. CDR1 and CDR2 from the germline V gene are SGHTA and FQGNSA. CDR3 DNA: TGTGCCAGCAGCTTCACAGGGTCGGATAATTCACCCCTCCACTTT. Its translation: CASSFTGSDNSPLHF.